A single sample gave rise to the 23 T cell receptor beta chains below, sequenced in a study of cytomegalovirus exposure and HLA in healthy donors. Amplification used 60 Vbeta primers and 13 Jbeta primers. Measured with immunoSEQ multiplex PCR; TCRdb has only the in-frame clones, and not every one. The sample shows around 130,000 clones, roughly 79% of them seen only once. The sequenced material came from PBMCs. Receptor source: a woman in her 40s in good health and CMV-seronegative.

In nucleotides, the CDR3 is TGTGCCAGTAGGGAGGGACTCGGGGAGCTGTTTTTT. Residues: CASREGLGELFF. This chain links TRBV19 with TRBJ2-2; D perhaps matches TRBD2 (6 bases). CDR1 and CDR2 (germline): LNHDA, SQIVND (reference sequence). CDR3 length equals 12 residues. V was cut by 6 bases and J by 7 bases, with 9 bases left in between. The variable domain in full, completed from reference TRBV19 and TRBJ2-2, reads DGGITQSPKYLFRKEGQNVTLSCEQNLNHDAMYWYRQDPGQGLRLIYYSQIVNDFQKGDIAEGYSVSREKKESFPLTVTSAQKNPTAFYLCASREGLGELFFGEGSRLTVL.

This CDR3 reads CASILTGNTEAFF. In DNA form, the CDR3 reads TGTGCCAGTATATTGACGGGGAACACTGAAGCTTTCTTT. The rearrangement links TRBV19 to TRBJ1-1; D unresolved. This CDR3 spans 13 amino acids. Deletions cut 7 bases from V and 1 base from J, with 10 bases between. The germline gives CDR1 LNHDA, CDR2 SQIVND (reference sequence).

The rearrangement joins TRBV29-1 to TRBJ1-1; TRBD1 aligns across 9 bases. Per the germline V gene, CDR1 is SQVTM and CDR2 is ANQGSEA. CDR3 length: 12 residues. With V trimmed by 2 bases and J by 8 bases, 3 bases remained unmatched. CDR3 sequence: CSVETGGGEAFF. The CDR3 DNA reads TGCAGCGTTGAAACAGGGGGCGGCGAAGCTTTCTTT.

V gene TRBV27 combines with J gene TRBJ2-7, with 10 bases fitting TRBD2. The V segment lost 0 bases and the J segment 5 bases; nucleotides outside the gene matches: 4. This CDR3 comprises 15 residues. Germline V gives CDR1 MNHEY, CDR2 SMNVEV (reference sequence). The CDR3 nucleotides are TGTGCCAGCAGTTTATCAAGGGGGACTAGCGACGAGCAGTACTTC. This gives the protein CASSLSRGTSDEQYF.

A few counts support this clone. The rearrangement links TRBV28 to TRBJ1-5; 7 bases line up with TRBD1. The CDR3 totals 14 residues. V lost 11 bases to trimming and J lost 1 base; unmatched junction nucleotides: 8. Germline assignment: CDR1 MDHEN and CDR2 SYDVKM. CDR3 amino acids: CAGAGTASNQPQHF. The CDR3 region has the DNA TGTGCCGGGGCCGGGACAGCAAGCAATCAGCCCCAGCATTTT.

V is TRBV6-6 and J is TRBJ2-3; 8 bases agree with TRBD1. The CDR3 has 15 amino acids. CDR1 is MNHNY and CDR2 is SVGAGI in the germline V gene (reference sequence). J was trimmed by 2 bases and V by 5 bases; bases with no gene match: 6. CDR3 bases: TGTGCCAGCAGTCCCCGGGGACAGGCCACAGATACGCAGTATTTT. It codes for CASSPRGQATDTQYF.

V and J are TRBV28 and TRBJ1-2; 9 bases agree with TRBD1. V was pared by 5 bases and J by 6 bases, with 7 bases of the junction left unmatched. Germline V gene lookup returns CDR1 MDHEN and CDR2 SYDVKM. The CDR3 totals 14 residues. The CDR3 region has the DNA TGTGCCAGCAGTACGATACAGGGGGCAGATGGCTACACCTTC. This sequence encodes CASSTIQGADGYTF.

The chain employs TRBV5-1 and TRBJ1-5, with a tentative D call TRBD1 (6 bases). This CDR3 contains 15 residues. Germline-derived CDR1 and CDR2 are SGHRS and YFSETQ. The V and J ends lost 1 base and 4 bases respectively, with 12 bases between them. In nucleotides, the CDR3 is TGCGCCAGCAGCTTGACAGGGCAGGGGAATCAGCCCCAGCATTTT. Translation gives CASSLTGQGNQPQHF.

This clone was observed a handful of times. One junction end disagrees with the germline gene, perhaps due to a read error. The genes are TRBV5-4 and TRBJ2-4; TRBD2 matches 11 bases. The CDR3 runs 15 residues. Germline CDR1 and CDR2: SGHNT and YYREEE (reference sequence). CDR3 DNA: TGTGCCAGCAGCATTAGCGGGGGGGCCGTTAACAGTCAGTACTTC. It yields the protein CASSISGGAVNSQYF.

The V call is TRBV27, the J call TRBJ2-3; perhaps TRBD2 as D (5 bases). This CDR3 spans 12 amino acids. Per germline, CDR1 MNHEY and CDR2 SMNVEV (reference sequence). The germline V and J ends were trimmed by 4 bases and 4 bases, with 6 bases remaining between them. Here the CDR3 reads CASSSGSDTQYF. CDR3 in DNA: TGTGCCAGCAGTTCGGGGTCAGATACGCAGTATTTT.

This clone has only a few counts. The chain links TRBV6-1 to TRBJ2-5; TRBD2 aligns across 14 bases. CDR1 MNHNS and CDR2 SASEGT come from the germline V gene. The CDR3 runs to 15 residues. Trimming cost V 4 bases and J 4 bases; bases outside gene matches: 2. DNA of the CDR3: TGTGCCAGCAGTGTGGGGACTAGCGGGAGAGAGACCCAGTACTTC. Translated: CASSVGTSGRETQYF.

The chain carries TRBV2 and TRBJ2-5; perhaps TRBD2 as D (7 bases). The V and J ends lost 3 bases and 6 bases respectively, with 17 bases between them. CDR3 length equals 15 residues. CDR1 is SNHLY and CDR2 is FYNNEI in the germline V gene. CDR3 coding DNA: TGTGCCAGCAGTGATAGGGGGGGACTGGGGAAGACCCAGTACTTC. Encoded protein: CASSDRGGLGKTQYF. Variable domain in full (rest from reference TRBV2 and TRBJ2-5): EPEVTQTPSHQVTQMGQEVILRCVPISNHLYFYWYRQILGQKVEFLVSFYNNEISEKSEIFDDQFSVERPDGSNFTLKIRSTKLEDSAMYFCASSDRGGLGKTQYFGPGTRLLVL.

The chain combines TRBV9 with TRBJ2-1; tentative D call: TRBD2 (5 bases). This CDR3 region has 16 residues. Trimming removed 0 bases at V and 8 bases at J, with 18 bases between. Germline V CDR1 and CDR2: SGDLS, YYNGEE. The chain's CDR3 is CASSVARVASRHEQFF. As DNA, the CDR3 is TGTGCCAGCAGCGTAGCCCGGGTGGCTAGCAGACATGAGCAGTTCTTC.

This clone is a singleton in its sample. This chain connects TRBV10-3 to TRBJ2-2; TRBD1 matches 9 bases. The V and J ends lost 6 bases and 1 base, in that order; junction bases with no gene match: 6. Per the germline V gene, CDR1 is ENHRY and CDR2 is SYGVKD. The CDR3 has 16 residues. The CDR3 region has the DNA TGTGCCATCAGCCTATTGGGACAGGGGAACACCGGGGAGCTGTTTTTT. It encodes CAISLLGQGNTGELFF.

The CDR3 DNA reads TGTGCCAGCAGTTTGACAGGGGGCAACGAGCAGTACTTC. It translates to CASSLTGGNEQYF. This chain connects TRBV27 to TRBJ2-7; 10 positions match TRBD1. The CDR3 consists of 13 residues. Germline V gives CDR1 MNHEY, CDR2 SMNVEV (reference sequence). Unmatched junction bases numbered 1, after V lost 3 bases and J lost 5 bases.

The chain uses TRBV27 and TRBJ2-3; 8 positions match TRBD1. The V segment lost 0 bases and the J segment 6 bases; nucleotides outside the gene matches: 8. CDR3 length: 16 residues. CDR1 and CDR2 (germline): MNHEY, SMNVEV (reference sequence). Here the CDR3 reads CASSLSAGAGGDTQYF. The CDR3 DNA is TGTGCCAGCAGTTTATCGGCTGGGGCAGGGGGCGATACGCAGTATTTT.

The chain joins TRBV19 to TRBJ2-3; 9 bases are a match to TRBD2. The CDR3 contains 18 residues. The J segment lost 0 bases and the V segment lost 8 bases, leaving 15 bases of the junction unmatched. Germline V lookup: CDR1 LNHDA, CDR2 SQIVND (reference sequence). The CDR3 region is CASSEERLAEPSTDTQYF. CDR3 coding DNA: TGTGCCAGTTCAGAAGAGCGACTAGCGGAGCCTAGCACAGATACGCAGTATTTT.

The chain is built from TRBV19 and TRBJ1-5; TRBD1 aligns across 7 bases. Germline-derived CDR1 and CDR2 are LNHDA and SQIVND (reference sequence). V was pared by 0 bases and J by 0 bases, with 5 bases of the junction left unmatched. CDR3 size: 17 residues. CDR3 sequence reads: CASSIELQGYSNQPQHF. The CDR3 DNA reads TGTGCCAGTAGTATAGAGCTACAGGGGTATAGCAATCAGCCCCAGCATTTT.

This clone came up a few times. The DNA for the CDR3 is TGCGCCAGCAGCTCGCGGGTAGGTGACACTGAAGCTTTCTTT. It is translated as CASSSRVGDTEAFF. The chain carries TRBV5-1 and TRBJ1-1; D remains ambiguous. This CDR3 spans 14 amino acids. The V end lost 3 bases, the J end lost 3 bases, and 12 bases lay between the germline ends. In germline, CDR1 is SGHRS, CDR2 YFSETQ.

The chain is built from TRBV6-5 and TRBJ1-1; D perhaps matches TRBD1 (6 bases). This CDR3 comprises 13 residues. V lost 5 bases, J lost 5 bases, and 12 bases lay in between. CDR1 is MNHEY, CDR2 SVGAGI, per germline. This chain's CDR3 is CASSTGFWTEAFF. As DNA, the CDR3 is TGTGCCAGCAGTACAGGGTTTTGGACTGAAGCTTTCTTT.

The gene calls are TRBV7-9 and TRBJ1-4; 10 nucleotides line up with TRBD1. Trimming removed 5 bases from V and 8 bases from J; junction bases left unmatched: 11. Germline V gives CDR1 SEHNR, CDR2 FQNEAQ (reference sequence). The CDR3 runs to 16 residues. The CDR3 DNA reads TGTGCCAGCAGCCAGATTCTGGGACAGGGGAGCGAAAAACTGTTTTTT. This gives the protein CASSQILGQGSEKLFF.

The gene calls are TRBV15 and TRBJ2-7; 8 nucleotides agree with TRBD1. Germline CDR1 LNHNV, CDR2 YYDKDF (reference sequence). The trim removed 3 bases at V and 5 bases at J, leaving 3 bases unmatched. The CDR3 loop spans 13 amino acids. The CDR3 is CATSRGQVDEQYF. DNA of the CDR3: TGTGCCACCAGCAGGGGACAGGTGGACGAGCAGTACTTC.

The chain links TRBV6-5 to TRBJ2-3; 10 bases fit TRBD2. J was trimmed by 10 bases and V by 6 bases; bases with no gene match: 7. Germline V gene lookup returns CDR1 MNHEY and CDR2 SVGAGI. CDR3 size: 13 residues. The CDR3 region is CASSPSGLAAQYF. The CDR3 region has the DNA TGTGCCAGCAGCCCGAGCGGACTAGCGGCGCAGTATTTT.